This T cell receptor (beta chain) was recorded in a study of T cells in Graves' hyperthyroidism and ophthalmopathy. General observations from the study: Ophthalmopathy got predicted by the model a median 6.5 months before its onset. Ophthalmopathy was distinguished from stable hyperthyroidism by 13 V-J signatures. Blood samples included most of the expanded thyroid clonotypes exceeding 0.001.

CDR1 and CDR2 from the germline V gene are MNHNS and SASEGT. The V end lost 10 bases, the J end lost 0 bases, and 13 bases lay between the germline ends. This CDR3 contains 13 residues. The CDR3 regions of TCR beta were amplified from RNA transcripts. The primer set for the first-round RT-PCR of the TCR CDR3 was HTBI. MiXCR was run by TCRdb on the multiplex PCR reads, yielding one entry per CDR3 protein. The sample shows a few hundred thousand distinct CDR3 sequences, roughly 46% of them seen only once. Diagnoses rested on clinical symptoms, serum thyroxine and TRAb, thyroid ultrasound and orbital computed tomography. There are many counts of this clonotype. Its target is not known.

The chain recombines TRBV6-1 with TRBJ2-7; a weak D match, TRBD1 (6 bases). The specimen sequenced was peripheral blood or thyroid tissue (not recorded which). The source of this sequence is a woman between 18 and 29 years old with Graves' hyperthyroidism. The CDR3 region has the DNA TGTGCCACCCTAGGACAGAGCTCCTACGAGCAGTACTTC. This codes for CATLGQSSYEQYF.